A selection of T cell receptor beta chains follows, all from one sample in a study of cytomegalovirus exposure and HLA in healthy donors. The protocol was immunoSEQ multiplex PCR, while the TCRdb copy is restricted to in-frame clones and leaves out a portion. This table holds about 88,000 clones. Sequencing input: PBMCs. The source is a girl aged 5-17 years in good health and CMV-seropositive. CDR3s include the opening cysteine and the closing phenylalanine or tryptophan. The order of the fields is CDR3 length, J gene, V gene, D gene, CDR3 DNA, CDR3 protein. A D gene is named only where the DNA matches it firmly.

14,TRBJ2-1,TRBV27,TRBD1,TGTGCCAGCAGTTTCCGGGACAGATACAATGAGCAGTTCTTC,CASSFRDRYNEQFF
13,TRBJ1-5,TRBV6-1,-,TGTGCCATCACAGGGTCGGGGAATCAGCCCCAGCATTTT,CAITGSGNQPQHF
16,TRBJ1-1,TRBV4-2,-,TGTGCCAGCAGCCAGGAGGTCGTAACCCCGAACACTGAAGCTTTCTTT,CASSQEVVTPNTEAFF
15,TRBJ2-1,TRBV29-1,-,TGCAGCGTGAAACCCCCGGGGGGCCCGTACAATGAGCAGTTCTTC,CSVKPPGGPYNEQFF
11,TRBJ2-1,TRBV7-2,-,TGTGCCAGCAGCTGGGGGGTGGAGCAGTTCTTC,CASSWGVEQFF
16,TRBJ1-4,TRBV30,-,TGTGCCTGGAGTGTTCAGGGGATCTCAACTAATGAAAAACTGTTTTTT,CAWSVQGISTNEKLFF
13,TRBJ1-2,TRBV7-9,-,TGTGCCAGCAGCCGGGGACAACGCTATGGCTACACCTTC,CASSRGQRYGYTF
17,TRBJ2-1,TRBV9,-,TGTGCCAGCAGCGTAGCCTCCACAGGGAGCTCCTACAATGAGCAGTTCTTC,CASSVASTGSSYNEQFF
17,TRBJ1-6,TRBV7-2,-,TGTGCCAGCAGCTTGGGTCCGGCGGAGGCCTATAATTCACCCCTCCACTTT,CASSLGPAEAYNSPLHF
14,TRBJ1-5,TRBV19,-,TGTGCCAGTAGTAGGATGAGGGTGAGGCAGCCCCAGCATTTT,CASSRMRVRQPQHF
13,TRBJ1-2,TRBV5-1,-,TGCGCCAGCAGCTTGACAGGCGAATATGGCTACACCTTC,CASSLTGEYGYTF
14,TRBJ2-5,TRBV29-1,-,TGCAGCGTTGGGATATCGGGTAGGGGAGAGACCCAGTACTTC,CSVGISGRGETQYF
14,TRBJ2-1,TRBV7-3,-,TGTGCCAGCAGCTCCGGACACACCAACAATGAGCAGTTCTTC,CASSSGHTNNEQFF
15,TRBJ2-1,TRBV6-6,-,TGTGCCAGCACCACCTTAGGGGGGGGATACAATGAGCAGTTCTTC,CASTTLGGGYNEQFF